This T cell receptor beta chain was sequenced during a study of brain T cells in children with intractable seizures. A word on this clone: Its antigen is still unknown.

TCRdb's table, derived via immunoSEQ multiplex PCR, lists solely in-frame clones and lacks some. Here the sample spans 70,000 to 85,000 clones, more than 75% being singletons. Study-level points and caveats: Only CDR3 sequence similarity suggested viral specificity, without known HCMV serostatus.

Sequencing was limited to surgery cases with top T cell transcript signatures in brain tissue. J gave up 4 bases and V 4 bases, and 6 bases lay outside the gene matches. The germline gives CDR1 KGHDR, CDR2 SFDVKD. The CDR3 sequence is 15 residues long. This TCR was sampled from a girl aged 2-9 years with Rasmussen encephalitis and intractable seizures. The sample here was peripheral blood, taken at surgery. The chain has TRBV24-1 and TRBJ1-2, with TRBD1 matching 9 bases. The CDR3 loop is CATSDTGGSSYGYTF. Here the CDR3 DNA reads TGTGCCACCAGTGACACAGGGGGCAGTAGCTATGGCTACACCTTC.